This is a list of T cell receptor beta chains from one sample in a study of human T cells and chemical hapten exposure. TCRdb ran MiXCR on the 5' RACE reads and lists one entry per CDR3 protein. The table lists 110,000 or so distinct CDR3 sequences, around a fifth of them singletons. The source is a human donor in good health. Both conserved end residues are part of each CDR3. The D gene is left open where the match is weak. The size field is filled for only some rows; it gives once, few, many or a size class.

>few|TRBD2|TRBJ2-7|TRBV27
CASSEYKAGGPREQYF
TGTGCCAGCAGTGAATATAAAGCGGGAGGGCCGCGGGAGCAGTACTTC
>few|.|TRBJ1-5|TRBV28
CASSPPGQPQHF
TGTGCCAGCAGCCCCCCCGGGCAGCCCCAGCATTTT
>few|.|TRBJ1-5|TRBV12-3/TRBV12-4
CASSLGGEGPQHF
TGTGCCAGCAGTTTGGGGGGAGAGGGGCCCCAGCATTTT
>few|.|TRBJ2-1|TRBV6-5
CASSYSRGEQFF
TGTGCCAGCAGTTATAGCAGAGGGGAACAGTTCTTC
>few|.|TRBJ1-1|TRBV28
CASTSSGIQNTEAFF
TGTGCCAGCACCTCCTCCGGGATTCAGAACACTGAAGCTTTCTTT
>.|TRBD2|TRBJ2-3|TRBV12-3/TRBV12-4
CASVREVADTQYF
TGTGCCAGCGTACGGGAGGTAGCAGATACGCAGTATTTT
>few|.|TRBJ2-1|TRBV27
CASCDSRFINEQFF
TGTGCCAGCTGTGACAGTAGGTTTATCAATGAGCAGTTCTTC
>.|TRBD1|TRBJ1-6|TRBV7-3
CASSLTGQGALNSPLHF
TGTGCCAGCAGCTTAACGGGACAGGGGGCTTTGAATTCACCCCTCCACTTT
>few|.|TRBJ2-2|TRBV29-1
CSAISGPRGTGELFF
TGCAGCGCTATTTCGGGACCCCGAGGGACCGGGGAGCTGTTTTTT
>.|.|TRBJ1-2|TRBV12-3/TRBV12-4
CASSFGLGYGYTF
TGTGCCAGCAGTTTTGGTCTGGGCTATGGCTACACCTTC
>.|.|TRBJ1-5|TRBV6-1
CASTLRGEPQHF
TGTGCCAGCACCCTAAGGGGCGAGCCCCAGCATTTT